One sample yielded the 23 T cell receptor beta chains listed below, sequenced in a study of blood T cell repertoires in COVID-19. Sequencing was performed with immunoSEQ multiplex PCR; in TCRdb, only in-frame clones are kept and a portion is missing. The repertoire holds some 270,000 clones, with 80% to 85% as singletons. The sequenced sample consisted of PBMCs or T cells enriched from blood (not recorded which). The receptor source for this set is a man aged 45 to 65 who had recovered from COVID-19.

This chain links TRBV19 with TRBJ2-3, with TRBD2 matching 7 bases. The CDR3 is made up of 15 amino acids. Germline V gene sequence: CDR1 LNHDA, CDR2 SQIVND (reference sequence). The ends lost 6 bases at V and 1 base at J; junction bases unmatched: 7. The CDR3 bases are TGTGCCAGTAGCCGGCGGGAGTTTGGCACAGATACGCAGTATTTT. This translates into CASSRREFGTDTQYF.

The J gene is TRBJ2-1, the V gene TRBV19; TRBD1 aligns across 9 bases. The CDR3 runs 15 residues. CDR1 LNHDA and CDR2 SQIVND come from the germline V gene (reference sequence). V lost 5 bases to trimming and J lost 1 base; unmatched junction nucleotides: 3. The CDR3 loop is CASSRTGVSYNEQFF. The CDR3 bases are TGTGCCAGTAGTCGGACAGGGGTTTCCTACAATGAGCAGTTCTTC.

This chain uses TRBV25-1 with TRBJ2-7, with 10 bases matching TRBD1. The V gene's germline CDR1 is MGHDK and CDR2 SYGVNS. With 4 bases clipped from V and 3 bases from J, the junction kept 3 bases outside the gene matches. The CDR3 is made up of 14 amino acids. CDR3 nucleotide sequence: TGTGCCAGCAGTGGATGGGACAGGGGCTACGAGCAGTACTTC. Protein: CASSGWDRGYEQYF.

This chain connects TRBV19 to TRBJ1-1; D not resolved. The CDR3 spans 14 residues. Germline CDR1 reads LNHDA; CDR2 reads SQIVND (reference sequence). V shed 9 bases and J shed 4 bases, with 18 bases lying between them. As DNA, the CDR3 is TGTGCCAGCGCTGGGGATTGGGGAGGCACTGAAGCTTTCTTT. As protein: CASAGDWGGTEAFF.

The chain carries TRBV5-4 and TRBJ1-2; D is undetermined. Germline V gene data show CDR1 as SGHNT and CDR2 as YYREEE (reference sequence). V lost 1 base, J lost 3 bases, and 4 bases lay in between. This CDR3 region has 12 residues. CDR3 sequence reads: CASSLTDYGYTF. CDR3 nucleotides: TGTGCCAGCAGCTTGACAGACTATGGCTACACCTTC. Combining the CDR3 with reference TRBV5-4 and TRBJ1-2 gives the whole variable domain ETGVTQSPTHLIKTRGQQVTLRCSSQSGHNTVSWYQQALGQGPQFIFQYYREEENGRGNFPPRFSGLQFPNYSSELNVNALELDDSALYLCASSLTDYGYTFGSGTRLTVV.

This clone has a handful of counts. V is TRBV12-3 or TRBV12-4 and J is TRBJ1-6; 9 bases match TRBD1. After removal of 5 bases from V and 7 bases from J, the junction contained 0 bases not matched to a gene. The CDR3 is made up of 13 amino acids. The CDR3, as DNA: TGTGCCAGCAGTGGACAGGGGAATTCACCCCTCCACTTT. Translated, it gives CASSGQGNSPLHF.

This clone has only one observation. The chain is built from TRBV18 and TRBJ1-1; D unresolved. The CDR3 contains 14 residues. The germline CDR1 and CDR2 sequences are KGHSH and LQKENI. Trimming removed 1 base from V and 3 bases from J, with 9 bases in between. This chain's CDR3 is CASSPRADYTEAFF. The CDR3 bases are TGTGCCAGCTCACCACGTGCAGATTACACTGAAGCTTTCTTT.

The chain couples TRBV6-5 to TRBJ2-4; D is perhaps TRBD1 (6 bases). With 5 bases removed from V and 3 bases from J, the gap between germline ends came to 14 bases. CDR3 length equals 15 residues. Germline V gives CDR1 MNHEY, CDR2 SVGAGI. The chain's CDR3 is CASSLSIGGKNIQYF. The CDR3 coding sequence is TGTGCCAGCAGTCTCAGTATAGGGGGCAAAAACATTCAGTACTTC.

J is TRBJ2-6 and V is TRBV5-4, with 7 bases that match TRBD1. This CDR3 is built from 20 residues. The V segment lost 4 bases and the J segment 0 bases; nucleotides outside the gene matches: 16. The germline V gene has CDR1 SGHNT and CDR2 YYREEE (reference sequence). Here the CDR3 DNA reads TGTGCCAGCAGCCCCCCCGGCCGACAGGGCCTCGTCTCTGGGGCCAACGTCCTGACTTTC. Translation gives CASSPPGRQGLVSGANVLTF.

The chain links TRBV7-9 to TRBJ2-1, with 9 nucleotides matching TRBD2. Germline V gene data show CDR1 as SEHNR and CDR2 as FQNEAQ (reference sequence). The V gene end was trimmed by 4 bases and the J gene end by 8 bases; junction bases not matched to a gene: 15. This CDR3 spans 17 amino acids. Written as DNA, the CDR3 is TGTGCCAGCAGCTCCCACGACGGGCGGGGGGGGATCTATGAGCAGTTCTTC. Its protein is CASSSHDGRGGIYEQFF.

The chain has TRBV6-5 and TRBJ2-7; TRBD2 is a possible D gene (7 bases). CDR1 and CDR2 (germline): MNHEY, SVGAGI. The CDR3 runs to 11 residues. Trimming left V 11 bases short and J 9 bases short, with 17 bases between. The CDR3 reads CARYREGRQYF. The CDR3 DNA reads as TGTGCCCGCTACAGGGAGGGGCGGCAGTACTTC.

With respect to this clone: The identical CDR3 is also encoded by other nucleotide sequences in the sample. This rearrangement joins TRBV18 to TRBJ2-7; TRBD1 matches at 8 bases. Germline-derived CDR1 and CDR2 are KGHSH and LQKENI. The CDR3 is made up of 14 amino acids. The J segment lost 2 bases and the V segment lost 3 bases, leaving 3 bases of the junction unmatched. The CDR3 loop reads CASSPRQGTYEQYF. The CDR3 DNA sequence: TGTGCCAGCTCACCCAGACAGGGGACCTACGAGCAGTACTTC.

The V gene is TRBV28, the J gene TRBJ2-1, with TRBD2 identical over 10 bases. CDR1 MDHEN and CDR2 SYDVKM come from the germline V gene. V lost 4 bases and J lost 3; bases outside the gene matches: 12. This CDR3 is 18 amino acids long. The CDR3 reads CASSWTSGSLGGYNEQFF. CDR3 nucleotide sequence: TGTGCCAGCAGTTGGACTAGCGGATCGCTCGGGGGCTACAATGAGCAGTTCTTC.

This chain joins TRBV29-1 and TRBJ2-7; TRBD2 aligns across 14 bases. The CDR3 covers 15 residues. V dropped 6 bases and J dropped 5; count of bases not matched to a gene: 9. Germline V gene lookup returns CDR1 SQVTM and CDR2 ANQGSEA. CDR3 sequence: CSVSGTSGSNDEQYF. In DNA, the CDR3 is TGCAGCGTCTCCGGGACTAGCGGGAGTAATGACGAGCAGTACTTC.

This clone was detected only once. CDR3 sequence (DNA): TGTGCCAGCAGCCCGTATGGGGGGACCGGGGAGCTGTTTTTT. It is translated as CASSPYGGTGELFF. This rearrangement joins TRBV6-2 or TRBV6-3 to TRBJ2-2; TRBD2 is a possible D gene (6 bases). V lost 6 bases, J lost 5 bases, and 13 bases lay in between. The CDR3 length is 14 residues. Germline CDR1 is MNHEY and CDR2 is SVGEGT.

The chain recombines TRBV19 with TRBJ1-3; 8 positions agree with TRBD1. V dropped 8 bases and J dropped 3; count of bases not matched to a gene: 3. The V gene's germline CDR1 is LNHDA and CDR2 SQIVND (reference sequence). CDR3 length: 13 amino acids. The CDR3 reads CASQTGVGNTIYF. In nucleotides, the CDR3 is TGTGCCAGTCAGACAGGGGTTGGAAACACCATATATTTT.

The genes are TRBV3-1 (or the pseudogene TRBV3-2) and TRBJ1-3; tentative D call: TRBD1 (6 bases). With 0 bases removed from V and 2 bases from J, the gap between germline ends came to 8 bases. The germline CDR1 and CDR2 sequences are LGHDT and YNNKEL (reference sequence). This CDR3 contains 15 residues. As DNA, the CDR3 is TGTGCCAGCAGCCAAGAAGGGGGACCTGGAAACACCATATATTTT. This gives the protein CASSQEGGPGNTIYF.

The chain combines TRBV9 with TRBJ1-6, with D perhaps TRBD1 (5 bases). The CDR3 length is 16 residues. The V and J ends lost 0 bases and 7 bases respectively, with 14 bases between them. CDR1 is SGDLS and CDR2 is YYNGEE in the germline V gene. Here the CDR3 DNA reads TGTGCCAGCAGCGTAGGGGAGGGGCGGAGGAATTCACCCCTCCACTTT. Translated: CASSVGEGRRNSPLHF.

There are a few counts of this clone. The genes are TRBV6-5 and TRBJ1-3; D is ambiguous. This CDR3 has 15 residues. Germline CDR1 MNHEY, CDR2 SVGAGI. Trimming pared 6 bases from V and 4 bases from J, leaving 16 bases between. The CDR3 loop is CASRREGSRGNTIYF. The CDR3 bases are TGTGCCAGCAGGCGGGAGGGTTCTCGGGGAAACACCATATATTTT.

The chain joins TRBV18 to TRBJ1-2; tentatively, D is TRBD1 (5 bases). The CDR3 length is 13 residues. Germline V gene lookup returns CDR1 KGHSH and CDR2 LQKENI. V was shortened by 3 bases and J by 3 bases, with 8 bases between the two germline ends. The CDR3 sequence is CASSPRQYYGYTF. The CDR3 DNA reads as TGTGCCAGCTCACCTAGACAGTACTATGGCTACACCTTC.

The chain couples TRBV5-5 to TRBJ2-7, with TRBD2 identical over 9 bases. Trimming took 3 bases from V and 3 from J; bases not matched to a gene: 7. This CDR3 region has 15 residues. From germline, CDR1 is SGHKS and CDR2 YYEKEE (reference sequence). CDR3 loop: CASSWTGSGSYEQYF. CDR3 DNA: TGTGCCAGCAGCTGGACGGGTAGCGGGAGCTACGAGCAGTACTTC.

This clone was found once. J is TRBJ1-1 and V is TRBV15; tentatively, D is TRBD1 (6 bases). Trimming left V 3 bases short and J 1 base short, with 12 bases between. This CDR3 comprises 15 residues. Germline lookup yields CDR1 LNHNV and CDR2 YYDKDF (reference sequence). The CDR3 is CATSRGALENTEAFF. In DNA, the CDR3 is TGTGCCACCAGCAGGGGGGCGTTAGAGAACACTGAAGCTTTCTTT.

This clone was recorded only once. This chain links TRBV19 with TRBJ2-5; TRBD2 is a possible D gene (7 bases). The V end was cut by 5 bases, the J end by 5 bases, with 18 bases between. The CDR3 has 15 residues. CDR1 is LNHDA, CDR2 SQIVND, per germline (reference sequence). The CDR3 is CASSPPGGRRETQYF. The DNA of the CDR3 is TGTGCCAGTAGTCCCCCCGGGGGGCGCCGGGAGACCCAGTACTTC.